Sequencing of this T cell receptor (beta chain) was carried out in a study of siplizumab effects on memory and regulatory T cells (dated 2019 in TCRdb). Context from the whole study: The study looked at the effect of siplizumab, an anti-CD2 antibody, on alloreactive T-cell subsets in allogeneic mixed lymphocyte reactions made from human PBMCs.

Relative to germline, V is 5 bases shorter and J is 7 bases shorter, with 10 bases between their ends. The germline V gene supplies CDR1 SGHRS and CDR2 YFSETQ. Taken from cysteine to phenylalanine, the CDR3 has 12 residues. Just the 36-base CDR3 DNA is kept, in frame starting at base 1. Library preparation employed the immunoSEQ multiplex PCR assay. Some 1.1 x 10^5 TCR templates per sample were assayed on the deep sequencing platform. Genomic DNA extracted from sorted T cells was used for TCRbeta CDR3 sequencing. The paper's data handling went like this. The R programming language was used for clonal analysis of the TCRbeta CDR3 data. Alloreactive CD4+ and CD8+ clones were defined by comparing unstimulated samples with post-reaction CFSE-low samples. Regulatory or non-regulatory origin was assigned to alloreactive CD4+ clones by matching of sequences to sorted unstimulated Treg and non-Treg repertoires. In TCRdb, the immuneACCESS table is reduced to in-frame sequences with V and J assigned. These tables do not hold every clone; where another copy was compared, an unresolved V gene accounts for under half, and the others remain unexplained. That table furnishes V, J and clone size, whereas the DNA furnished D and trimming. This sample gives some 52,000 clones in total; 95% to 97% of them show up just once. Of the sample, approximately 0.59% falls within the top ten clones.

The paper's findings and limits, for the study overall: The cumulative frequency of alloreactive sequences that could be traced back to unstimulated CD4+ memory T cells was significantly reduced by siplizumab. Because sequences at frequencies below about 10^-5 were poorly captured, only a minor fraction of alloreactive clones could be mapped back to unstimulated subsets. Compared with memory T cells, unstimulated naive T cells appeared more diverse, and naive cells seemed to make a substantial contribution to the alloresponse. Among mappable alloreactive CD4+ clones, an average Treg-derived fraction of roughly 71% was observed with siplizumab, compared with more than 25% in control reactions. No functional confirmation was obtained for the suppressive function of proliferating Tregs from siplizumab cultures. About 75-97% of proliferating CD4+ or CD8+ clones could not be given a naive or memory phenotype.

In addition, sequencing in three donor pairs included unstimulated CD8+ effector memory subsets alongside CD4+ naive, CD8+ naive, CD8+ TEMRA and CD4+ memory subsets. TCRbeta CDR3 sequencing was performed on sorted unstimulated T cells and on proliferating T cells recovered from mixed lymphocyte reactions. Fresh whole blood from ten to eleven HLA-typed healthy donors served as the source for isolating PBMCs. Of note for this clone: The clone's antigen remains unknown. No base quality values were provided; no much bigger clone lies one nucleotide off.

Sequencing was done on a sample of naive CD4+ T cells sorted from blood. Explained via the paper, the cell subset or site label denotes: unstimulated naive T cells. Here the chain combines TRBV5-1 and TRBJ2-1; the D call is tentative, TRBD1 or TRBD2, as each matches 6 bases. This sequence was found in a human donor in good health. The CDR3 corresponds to CASSGGGNEQFF. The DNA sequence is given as TGCGCCAGCAGTGGAGGGGGTAATGAGCAGTTCTTC.